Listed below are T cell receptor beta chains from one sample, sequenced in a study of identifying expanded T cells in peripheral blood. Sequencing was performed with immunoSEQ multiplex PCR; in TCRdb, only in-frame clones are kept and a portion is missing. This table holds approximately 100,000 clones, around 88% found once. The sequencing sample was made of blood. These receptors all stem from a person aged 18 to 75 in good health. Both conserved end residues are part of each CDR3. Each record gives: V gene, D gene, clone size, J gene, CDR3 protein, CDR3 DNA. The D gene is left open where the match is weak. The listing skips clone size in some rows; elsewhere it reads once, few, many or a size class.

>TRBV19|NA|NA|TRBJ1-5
CASSMSGPLSNQPQHF
TGTGCCAGTAGTATGTCGGGGCCCCTTAGCAATCAGCCCCAGCATTTT
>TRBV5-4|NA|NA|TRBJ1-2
CASSPGGGGGFNYYGYTF
TGTGCCAGCAGCCCCGGGGGGGGCGGGGGATTCAATTACTATGGCTACACCTTC
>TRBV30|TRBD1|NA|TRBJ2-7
CAWSVRSAGGEQYF
TGTGCCTGGAGTGTGCGCTCAGCAGGGGGCGAGCAGTACTTC
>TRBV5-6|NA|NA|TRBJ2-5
CASSLAGSVETQYF
TGTGCCAGCAGCTTGGCCGGTAGCGTAGAGACCCAGTACTTC
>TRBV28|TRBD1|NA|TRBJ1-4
CASSVSGGQEKLFF
TGTGCCAGCAGTGTTTCAGGGGGTCAAGAAAAACTGTTTTTT
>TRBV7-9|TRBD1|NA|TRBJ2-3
CASSPQGDTQYF
TGTGCCAGCAGCCCACAGGGGGATACGCAGTATTTT
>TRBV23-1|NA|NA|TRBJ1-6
CASSQLPSGSTRGLNSPLHF
TGCGCCAGCAGTCAACTTCCCTCAGGGAGTACGAGGGGTCTTAATTCACCCCTCCACTTT
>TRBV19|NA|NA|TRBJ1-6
CASRWGLLADSPLHF
TGTGCCAGTCGTTGGGGGCTGTTGGCCGATTCACCCCTCCACTTT
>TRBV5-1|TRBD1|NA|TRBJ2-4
CASSFGQGNIQYF
TGCGCCAGCAGCTTCGGACAGGGAAACATTCAGTACTTC
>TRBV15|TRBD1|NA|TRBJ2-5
CATEARDRGRETQYF
TGTGCCACCGAGGCACGGGACAGGGGACGAGAGACCCAGTACTTC
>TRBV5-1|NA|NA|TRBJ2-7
CASSLLGAHYEQYF
TGCGCCAGCAGCTTGTTGGGGGCGCACTACGAGCAGTACTTC
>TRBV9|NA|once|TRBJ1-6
CASSVGGYNSPLHF
TGTGCCAGCAGCGTCGGCGGCTATAATTCACCCCTCCACTTT
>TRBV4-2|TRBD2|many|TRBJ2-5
CASSQESGGAETQYF
TGTGCCAGCAGCCAAGAAAGCGGGGGGGCAGAGACCCAGTACTTC
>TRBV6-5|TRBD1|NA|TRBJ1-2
CASSPGQFIGYTF
TGTGCCAGCAGTCCGGGACAGTTTATTGGCTACACCTTC
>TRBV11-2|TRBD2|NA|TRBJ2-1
CASSLEPGLGGNEQFF
TGTGCCAGCAGCTTAGAACCAGGACTAGGTGGGAATGAGCAGTTCTTC
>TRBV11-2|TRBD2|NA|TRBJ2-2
CASSLLAGGPSGELFF
TGTGCCAGCAGCTTATTGGCGGGGGGGCCGTCCGGGGAGCTGTTTTTT
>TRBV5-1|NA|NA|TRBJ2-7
CASSLAPGSSYEQYF
TGCGCCAGCAGCTTGGCCCCAGGGAGCTCCTACGAGCAGTACTTC
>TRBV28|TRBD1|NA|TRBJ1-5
CASSDRDSNQPQHF
TGTGCCAGCAGTGACAGGGATAGCAATCAGCCCCAGCATTTT
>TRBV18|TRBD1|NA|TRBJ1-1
CASSPNPPGQGGAFF
TGTGCCAGCTCCCCCAACCCACCGGGACAGGGGGGCGCTTTCTTT
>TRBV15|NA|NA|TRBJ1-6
CATSRGQADLNSPLHF
TGTGCCACCAGCAGAGGGCAGGCGGATCTTAATTCACCCCTCCACTTT
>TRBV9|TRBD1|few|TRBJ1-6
CASSARTSGTGDNSPLHF
TGTGCCAGCAGCGCCCGGACCTCCGGGACAGGGGATAATTCACCCCTCCACTTT
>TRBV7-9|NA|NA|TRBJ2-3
CASSLRVGGTDTQYF
TGTGCCAGCAGCTTACGGGTCGGGGGCACAGATACGCAGTATTTT
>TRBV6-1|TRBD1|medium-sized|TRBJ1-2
CATGRTGANYGYTF
TGTGCCACCGGAAGGACAGGAGCTAACTATGGCTACACCTTC
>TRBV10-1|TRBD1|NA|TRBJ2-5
CAPQGEYQETQYF
TGCGCGCCCCAGGGGGAGTACCAAGAGACCCAGTACTTC
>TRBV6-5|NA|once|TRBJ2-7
CASSYSSMGAGWEQYF
TGTGCCAGCAGTTACTCGAGTATGGGGGCCGGCTGGGAGCAGTACTTC
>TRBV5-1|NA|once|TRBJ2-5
CASTIGLRGETQYF
TGCGCCAGCACCATCGGGCTTCGTGGGGAGACCCAGTACTTC
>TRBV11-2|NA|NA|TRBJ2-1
CASSLGGFEQFF
TGTGCCAGCAGCTTAGGGGGATTCGAGCAGTTCTTC
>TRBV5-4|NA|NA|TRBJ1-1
CASSLAGNTEAFF
TGTGCCAGCAGCTTGGCAGGGAACACTGAAGCTTTCTTT
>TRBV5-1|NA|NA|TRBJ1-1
CASSLEGLGTEAFF
TGCGCCAGCAGCTTGGAGGGCCTGGGGACTGAAGCTTTCTTT
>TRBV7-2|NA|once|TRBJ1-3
CASSPRRGIIYF
TGTGCCAGCAGCCCCCGGCGGGGAATCATATATTTT
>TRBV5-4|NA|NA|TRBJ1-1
CASSPRQNTEAFF
TGTGCCAGCAGCCCGCGACAGAACACTGAAGCTTTCTTT
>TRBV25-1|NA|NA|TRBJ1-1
CASSELGGGMNTEAFF
TGTGCCAGCAGTGAACTCGGCGGAGGAATGAACACTGAAGCTTTCTTT
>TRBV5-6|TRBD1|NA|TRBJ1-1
CASSLPGQMNTEAFF
TGTGCCAGCAGCTTACCGGGACAGATGAACACTGAAGCTTTCTTT
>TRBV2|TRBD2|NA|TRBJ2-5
CASSHRGGQETQYF
TGTGCCAGCAGTCACCGGGGGGGCCAAGAGACCCAGTACTTC
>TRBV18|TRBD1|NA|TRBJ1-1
CASSHGQGAAEAFF
TGTGCCAGCTCCCACGGACAGGGGGCGGCTGAAGCTTTCTTT
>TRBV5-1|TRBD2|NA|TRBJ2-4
CASSPWGGADIQYF
TGCGCCAGCAGCCCCTGGGGGGGTGCGGACATTCAGTACTTC
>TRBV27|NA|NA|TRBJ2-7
CASSLKISYEQYF
TGTGCCAGCAGTTTAAAAATCTCCTACGAGCAGTACTTC
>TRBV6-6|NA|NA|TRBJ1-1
CASTPLTEAFF
TGTGCCAGCACCCCGCTCACTGAAGCTTTCTTT
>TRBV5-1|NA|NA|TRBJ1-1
CASSLQGNTEAFF
TGCGCCAGCAGCTTACAGGGGAACACTGAAGCTTTCTTT
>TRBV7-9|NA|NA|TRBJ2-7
CASSPSRTRPLEQYF
TGTGCCAGCAGCCCTAGCCGGACCCGACCCCTCGAGCAGTACTTC
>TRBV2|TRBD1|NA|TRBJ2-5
CASRPRTGQETQYF
TGTGCCAGCAGGCCCCGGACAGGCCAAGAGACCCAGTACTTC
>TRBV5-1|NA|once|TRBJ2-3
CASSLGSGTLGTDTQYF
TGCGCCAGCAGTCTCGGCTCAGGGACGCTCGGCACAGATACGCAGTATTTT
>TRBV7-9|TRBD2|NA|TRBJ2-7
CASSPEGRGQYF
TGTGCCAGCAGCCCAGAGGGGAGGGGGCAGTACTTC
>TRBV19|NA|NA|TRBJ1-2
CASSINTAYTNYGYTF
TGTGCCAGTAGTATCAACACAGCGTATACTAACTATGGCTACACCTTC
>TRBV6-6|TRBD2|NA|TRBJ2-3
CASSGTSGGADTQYF
TGTGCCAGCAGTGGGACTAGCGGGGGGGCAGATACGCAGTATTTT
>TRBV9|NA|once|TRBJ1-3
CASSEGESGNTIYF
TGTGCCAGCAGCGAGGGTGAGTCTGGAAACACCATATATTTT
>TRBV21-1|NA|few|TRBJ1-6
CASWGQGSHSSPLHF
NA
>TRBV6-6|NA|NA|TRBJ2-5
CASSYRYQETQYF
TGTGCCAGCAGTTACCGCTACCAAGAGACCCAGTACTTC
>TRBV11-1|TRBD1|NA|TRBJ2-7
CASSRDRGGYEQYF
TGTGCCAGCAGCCGGGACAGGGGCGGCTACGAGCAGTACTTC
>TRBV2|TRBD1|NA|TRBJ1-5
CASMGQGAERPMQPQHF
TGTGCCAGCATGGGACAGGGGGCGGAAAGGCCTATGCAGCCCCAGCATTTT
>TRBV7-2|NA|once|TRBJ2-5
CASSSPPLGETQYF
TGTGCCAGCAGCTCCCCGCCCCTGGGGGAGACCCAGTACTTC
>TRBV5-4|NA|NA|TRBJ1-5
CASSFGGLFSNQPQHF
TGTGCCAGCAGCTTTGGGGGGCTATTTAGCAATCAGCCCCAGCATTTT
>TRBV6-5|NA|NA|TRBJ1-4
CASSRGTWEKLFF
TGTGCCAGCAGTCGGGGGACTTGGGAAAAACTGTTTTTT
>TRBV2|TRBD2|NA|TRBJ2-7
CASSEGGAVYEQYF
TGTGCCAGCAGTGAGGGAGGGGCGGTCTACGAGCAGTACTTC
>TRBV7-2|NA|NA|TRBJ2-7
CASSPYTYEQYF
TGTGCCAGCAGCCCCTACACCTACGAGCAGTACTTC
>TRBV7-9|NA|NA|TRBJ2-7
CASGNWQALFAYEQYF
TGTGCCAGCGGCAACTGGCAGGCCCTCTTCGCCTACGAGCAGTACTTC
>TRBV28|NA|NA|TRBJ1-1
CASRSPLSIFGNTEAFF
TGTGCCAGCAGGTCCCCTCTGTCGATTTTTGGGAACACTGAAGCTTTCTTT
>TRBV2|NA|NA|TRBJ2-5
CASSEDVSPETQYF
TGTGCCAGCAGTGAAGACGTCAGCCCGGAGACCCAGTACTTC
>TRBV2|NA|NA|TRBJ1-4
CASSEGSLGALNEKLFF
TGTGCCAGCAGTGAGGGGAGCTTGGGGGCGTTAAATGAAAAACTGTTTTTT
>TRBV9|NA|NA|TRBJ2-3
CASSVNRNTDTQYF
TGTGCCAGCAGCGTAAACAGAAACACAGATACGCAGTATTTT